A selection of T cell receptor beta chains follows, all from one sample in a study of lymphopenia after photon versus proton radiotherapy. Here immunoSEQ multiplex PCR was the method, and the copy in TCRdb shows in-frame clones only, minus some. The profile shows around 25,000 clones, roughly 84% of them singletons. Sequenced material: peripheral blood, taken from a patient treated with photon-based radiotherapy. These receptors were collected from a man aged 35-49 years with gastric cancer. Both conserved end residues are part of each CDR3. D genes are given only for firm matches. Size is stated for part of the rows, as once, few or many counts, or as a class when the clone is expanded.

d_gene,abundance,v_gene,j_gene,CDR3nt,CDR3aa
.,.,TRBV7-2,TRBJ1-2,TGTGCCAGCATCAATCCAGGGGCTTGGAACTATGGCTACACCTTC,CASINPGAWNYGYTF
.,.,TRBV28,TRBJ1-5,TGTGCCAGCAGTCCCCCGATGTCAGCCCAGCATTTT,CASSPPMSAQHF
.,once,TRBV18,TRBJ2-3,TGTGCCAGCTCACCACCCTCCCAGAATACAGATACGCAGTATTTT,CASSPPSQNTDTQYF
TRBD1,.,TRBV6-5,TRBJ1-2,TGTGCCAGCAGTTACTCTACGACAGGGGCTCAGGGCTACACCTTC,CASSYSTTGAQGYTF
TRBD1,.,TRBV11-2,TRBJ2-4,TGTGCCAGCAGCTTAGGGGACAGACTAGCCAAAAACATTCAGTACTTC,CASSLGDRLAKNIQYF
.,.,TRBV5-1,TRBJ2-5,TGCGCCAGCAGCCCCGGGAATACCCGAGAGACCCAGTACTTC,CASSPGNTRETQYF
.,few,TRBV21-1,TRBJ1-1,TGTGCCAGCAGCTTAGAGGGCGGACAGGGGGACACTGAAGCTTTCTTT,CASSLEGGQGDTEAFF
.,.,TRBV11-2,TRBJ1-6,TGTGCCAGCAGCTTAGCCGGGGGAGCACCCCTCCACTTT,CASSLAGGAPLHF
.,.,TRBV7-2,TRBJ2-5,TGTGCCAGCAGCTCGGGGTTGAGGGCGGAGACCCAGTACTTC,CASSSGLRAETQYF
TRBD2,.,TRBV2,TRBJ2-5,TGTGCCAGCAGTCTGGGGGGGTTGGATAGTGGGCAGACCCAGTACTTC,CASSLGGLDSGQTQYF
.,.,TRBV2,TRBJ2-7,TGTGCCAGCAGCCCGACAGAGTACGAGCAGTACTTC,CASSPTEYEQYF
.,few,TRBV19,TRBJ1-1,TGTGCCAGTAGTTATCAGGGCTTTGGGGCTGAAGCTTTCTTT,CASSYQGFGAEAFF
.,.,TRBV4-3,TRBJ2-1,TGCGCCAGCAGCCAAGTCTACGCTCAGGATGAGCAGTTCTTC,CASSQVYAQDEQFF
TRBD1,.,TRBV6-5,TRBJ1-4,TGTGCCAGCAGTTATCTCCCGACAGGGGTTAGAGAAAAACTGTTTTTT,CASSYLPTGVREKLFF
TRBD1,.,TRBV7-8,TRBJ1-5,TGTGCCAGCAGCCAGACAGGGGGGTATAGCAATCAGCCCCAGCATTTT,CASSQTGGYSNQPQHF
TRBD1,.,TRBV25-1,TRBJ1-2,TGTGCCAGCAGTGAACCAGGGGGAGGTAACTATGGCTACACCTTC,CASSEPGGGNYGYTF
.,.,TRBV6-6,TRBJ2-7,TGTGCCAGCAGTTTCTCTGCGGGGAGCTCCTACGAGCAGTACTTC,CASSFSAGSSYEQYF
TRBD2,.,TRBV18,TRBJ2-5,TGTGCCAGCTCACCGGTCTCGGCCAGCGGGGGTCGGGAGACCCAGTACTTC,CASSPVSASGGRETQYF
.,.,TRBV19,TRBJ1-5,TGTGCCAGTAGTATAGACTCGGGCACAGGGTCACGGCAGCCCCAGCATTTT,CASSIDSGTGSRQPQHF
.,.,TRBV28,TRBJ1-1,TGTGCCAGCAGTTTAGCGGGTGTCAGGAACACTGAAGCTTTCTTT,CASSLAGVRNTEAFF
.,.,TRBV7-2,TRBJ2-1,TGTGCCAGCAGCCCAGAGGGGGGGGTTCGGTTCTTC,CASSPEGGVRFF
TRBD1,.,TRBV19,TRBJ1-2,TGTGCCAGTAGTACGGGCCCGACAGGGGTTTATGGCTACACCTTC,CASSTGPTGVYGYTF
TRBD1,.,TRBV30,TRBJ1-6,TGTGCCTGGAGTATGAAAGGGACAGGGGTCCCCCTACTCCACTTT,CAWSMKGTGVPLLHF
.,.,TRBV9,TRBJ1-5,TGTGCCAGCAGCGCGGTACCGGATCAGCCCCAGCATTTT,CASSAVPDQPQHF
TRBD2,.,TRBV2,TRBJ2-3,TGTGCCAGCGAACCGGGACTAGCGGGGGGCGGGGATACGCAGTATTTT,CASEPGLAGGGDTQYF
TRBD1,.,TRBV5-6,TRBJ1-1,TGTGCCAGCAGCCCCTCCCAGGGACAGGGACTGAACACTGAAGCTTTCTTT,CASSPSQGQGLNTEAFF
.,.,TRBV5-1,TRBJ1-3,TGCGCCAGCAGCCGCTCCGGAGACAACTCTGGAAACACCATATATTTT,CASSRSGDNSGNTIYF
.,.,TRBV30,TRBJ2-1,TGTGCCTGGAGTGTACAAACTGCCGCTGAGCAGTTCTTC,CAWSVQTAAEQFF
.,.,TRBV6-1,TRBJ2-1,TGTGCCAGCAGTGGGCAGGGTGCCTACAATGAGCAGTTCTTC,CASSGQGAYNEQFF
TRBD1,.,TRBV19,TRBJ2-2,TGTGCCAGTAGTCTCGCGACAGGGGGGATGAACACCGGGGAGCTGTTTTTT,CASSLATGGMNTGELFF
.,.,TRBV5-4,TRBJ2-3,TGTGCCAGCAGCTTGGTGCGGACCACAGATACGCAGTATTTT,CASSLVRTTDTQYF
.,.,TRBV7-2,TRBJ2-7,TGTGCCAGCAGCTTACAGATCTACGAGCAGTACTTC,CASSLQIYEQYF
TRBD1,.,TRBV7-8,TRBJ2-2,TGTGCCAGCAGATACCGGGACAGGGGGCCGGGCGGGGAGCTGTTTTTT,CASRYRDRGPGGELFF
TRBD1,.,TRBV10-3,TRBJ2-4,TGTGCCATCAGTGAGTCCGGGACAGGGCCCATAAAAAACATTCAGTACTTC,CAISESGTGPIKNIQYF
TRBD1,.,TRBV9,TRBJ2-2,TGTGCCAGCAGCGCAATAGGACAGGGGGCGGTCGGGGAGCTGTTTTTT,CASSAIGQGAVGELFF
.,.,TRBV9,TRBJ1-2,TGTGCCAGCAGCGAGAACCTTAACTATGGCTACACCTTC,CASSENLNYGYTF
.,.,TRBV27,TRBJ1-1,TGTGCCAGCAGCTCCACCCTAACATGGAACACTGAAGCTTTCTTT,CASSSTLTWNTEAFF
.,.,TRBV9,TRBJ2-1,TGTGCCAGCAGCTTTTCAGGGTTTAGTGAGCAGTTCTTC,CASSFSGFSEQFF
TRBD2,.,TRBV7-2,TRBJ2-2,TGTGCCAGCAGCATGGGACTAGCGGGGGCCGGGGAGCTGTTTTTT,CASSMGLAGAGELFF
.,.,TRBV6-5,TRBJ1-1,TGTGCCAGCAGTTACGAAGCAGGGTACGGCACTGAAGCTTTCTTT,CASSYEAGYGTEAFF
.,.,TRBV11-2,TRBJ1-3,TGTGCCAGCAGCCAGCAGCTCTCTGGAAACACCATATATTTT,CASSQQLSGNTIYF
.,.,TRBV29-1,TRBJ2-1,TGCAGCGTTCGCGGGGGCCTAACCTACAATGAGCAGTTCTTC,CSVRGGLTYNEQFF
.,few,TRBV27,TRBJ1-2,TGTGCCAGCAGTCCAGGTCCCTATGGCTACACCTTC,CASSPGPYGYTF
TRBD2,.,TRBV11-2,TRBJ2-7,TGTGCCAGCAGCTCTGCGGGGGGCAGGCGAGAGCAGTACTTC,CASSSAGGRREQYF
.,once,TRBV6-6,TRBJ1-1,TGTGCCAGCAGTTACTCGATTACCGACAACACTGAAGCTTTCTTT,CASSYSITDNTEAFF
.,.,TRBV7-9,TRBJ1-4,TGTGCCAGCAGTCAGGGCGGGGCAGGTGAAAAACTGTTTTTT,CASSQGGAGEKLFF
.,once,TRBV5-1,TRBJ2-1,TGCGCCAGCAGCTTAGGACTGCCACCCAATGAGCAGTTCTTC,CASSLGLPPNEQFF
.,.,TRBV5-4,TRBJ2-2,TGTGCCAGCAGCTTTCTCGGACTATACACCGGGGAGCTGTTTTTT,CASSFLGLYTGELFF